What follows are 16 T cell receptor beta chains derived from one specimen sequenced in a study of T-cell reconstitution after alpha-beta-depleted transplantation in children. The antigens for these receptors are not known. Overall study results and limits: T-cell counts and diversity were attributed mostly to newly produced T cells one year after transplant.

Researchers prepared the TCRbeta library using unique molecular identifiers, the study reports. In TCRdb, the PCR reads were re-called with MiXCR into one record per CDR3 protein. The data contain about 300,000 distinct CDR3 sequences, less than 9.5% of them singletons. The material was peripheral blood, obtained 360 days after TCRalphabeta/CD19-depleted stem cell transplant. The receptors come from a female patient aged 2 to 10 who had a stem cell transplant for Fanconi anemia, so the T cells may come from the graft donor.

V gene TRBV28 combines with J gene TRBJ1-1; no reliable D call. The CDR3 contains 15 residues. Germline-derived CDR1 and CDR2 are MDHEN and SYDVKM. V was trimmed by 1 base and J by 0 bases, leaving 9 bases between them. The DNA of the CDR3 is TGTGCCAGCAGTTTATCCCAGACCATGAACACTGAAGCTTTCTTT. Its protein is CASSLSQTMNTEAFF.

The chain is built from TRBV9 and TRBJ2-1, with a weak D call TRBD2 (5 bases). Trimming took 4 bases from V and 0 from J, leaving 20 bases between them. The CDR3 length is 18 residues. CDR1 and CDR2 from the germline V gene are SGDLS and YYNGEE. This chain's CDR3 is CASSPRTARVSSYNEQFF. In nucleotides, the CDR3 is TGTGCCAGCAGCCCTAGGACGGCGCGGGTTTCCTCCTACAATGAGCAGTTCTTC.

This clonotype was seen repeatedly, ten times or more. The chain combines TRBV5-6 with TRBJ2-1; D tentatively reads TRBD1 or TRBD2 (6 bases each). CDR3 length: 15 amino acids. Deletions cut 1 base from V and 7 bases from J, with 15 bases between. Germline V lookup: CDR1 SGHDT, CDR2 YYEEEE. CDR3 sequence (DNA): TGTGCCAGCAGCTTGACAGGGACTTGGGGGAATGAGCAGTTCTTC. It is translated as CASSLTGTWGNEQFF.

A few counts support this clonotype. V and J are TRBV7-9 and TRBJ1-5; TRBD1 aligns across 8 bases. CDR1 is SEHNR, CDR2 FQNEAQ, per germline (reference sequence). The CDR3 is made up of 17 amino acids. J was trimmed by 1 base and V by 3 bases; bases with no gene match: 8. The CDR3 DNA reads as TGTGCCAGCAGCTTTGGTGTGGGGACAGGCAGCAATCAGCCCCAGCATTTT. Translating it yields CASSFGVGTGSNQPQHF.

V and J are TRBV27 and TRBJ2-3, with D possibly being TRBD1 (5 bases). This CDR3 contains 13 residues. Germline V gives CDR1 MNHEY, CDR2 SMNVEV (reference sequence). Deletions cut 10 bases from V and 4 bases from J, with 15 bases between. CDR3: CAISRGTADTQYF. The DNA of the CDR3 is TGTGCCATCTCAAGGGGAACCGCAGATACGCAGTATTTT.

This clonotype was found many times. The chain joins TRBV4-2 to TRBJ2-2, with D uncertain. The length of the CDR3 is 17 residues. Between the trimmed V and J ends, which lost 0 bases and 6 bases, there was a span of 17 bases. CDR1 and CDR2 (germline): LGHNA, YNFKEQ. In DNA, the CDR3 is TGTGCCAGCAGCCAAGATGGAGCTGGGGTTACTCCCGGGGAGCTGTTTTTT. Protein: CASSQDGAGVTPGELFF.

This sequence joins TRBV7-9 and TRBJ1-1, with D perhaps matching TRBD1 (5 bases). Trimming removed 5 bases at V and 3 bases at J, with 19 bases between. Looked up from germline, CDR1 is SEHNR and CDR2 is FQNEAQ (reference sequence). The CDR3 has 16 amino acids. The CDR3 DNA follows: TGTGCCAGCAGCCGACCCGGGACGATTAGGGACACTGAAGCTTTCTTT. Translating gives CASSRPGTIRDTEAFF.

This clonotype was observed many times. The chain couples TRBV29-1 to TRBJ2-2, with 7 bases that match TRBD1. The CDR3 is 13 amino acids. The germline V gene encodes CDR1 SQVTM and CDR2 ANQGSEA. V lost 3 bases, J lost 5 bases, and 3 bases stayed unmatched. CDR3 amino acids: CSVDRGFTGELFF. DNA for the CDR3: TGCAGCGTTGACAGGGGGTTTACCGGGGAGCTGTTTTTT.

This clonotype has only a few counts. This chain joins TRBV19 and TRBJ1-5; D perhaps matches TRBD1 (5 bases). CDR3 length: 15 amino acids. Per the germline V gene, CDR1 is LNHDA and CDR2 is SQIVND (reference sequence). V dropped 1 base and J dropped 4 bases, with 11 bases sitting between them. The CDR3 bases are TGTGCCAGTAGTATAGTCCTACAGGATAATCAGCCCCAGCATTTT. Residues: CASSIVLQDNQPQHF.

This clonotype was detected ten times or more. J is TRBJ2-3 and V is TRBV19, with D unresolved. Deletions cut 6 bases from V and 6 bases from J, with 16 bases between. The CDR3 totals 14 residues. The germline V gene encodes CDR1 LNHDA and CDR2 SQIVND (reference sequence). The CDR3 nucleotides read TGTGCCAGTAGCCGCCTAGGGCCCCGTGATACGCAGTATTTT. This codes for CASSRLGPRDTQYF.

The chain carries TRBV10-3 and TRBJ1-3; a weak D match, TRBD1 (6 bases). Germline loops: CDR1 ENHRY, CDR2 SYGVKD. Trimming stripped 10 bases from V and 0 bases from J, with 16 bases between. The CDR3 contains 15 residues. The CDR3 reads CATRQGQDSGNTIYF. CDR3 nucleotide sequence: TGTGCCACCCGGCAGGGGCAAGACTCTGGAAACACCATATATTTT.

This chain joins TRBV7-3 and TRBJ2-7; D might be TRBD2 (6 bases). Germline V gives CDR1 SGHTA, CDR2 FQGTGA. The ends were cut back, 1 base at V and 2 bases at J, with 15 bases in the middle. There are 16 residues in the CDR3. CDR3 residues: CASSLNGRALPYEQYF. As DNA, the CDR3 is TGTGCCAGCAGCTTAAACGGGAGAGCGCTCCCCTACGAGCAGTACTTC.

This clonotype came up many times. The rearrangement joins TRBV3-1 to TRBJ2-2; D is uncertain. The germline gives CDR1 LGHDT, CDR2 YNNKEL (reference sequence). CDR3 length: 18 residues. V was shortened by 1 base and J by 4 bases, with 19 bases between the two germline ends. In DNA, the CDR3 is TGTGCCAGCAGCCAAGTAGTGGCCAGCCACTGGGCCACCGGGGAGCTGTTTTTT. The encoded protein is CASSQVVASHWATGELFF.

This clonotype was seen ten or more times. The chain couples TRBV5-1 to TRBJ2-7; the D gene is possibly TRBD2 (5 bases). This CDR3 spans 13 amino acids. The germline gives CDR1 SGHRS, CDR2 YFSETQ. The ends were cut back, 3 bases at V and 4 bases at J, with 11 bases in the middle. CDR3 nucleotides: TGCGCCAGCAGCTGGACCGGGGAGTACGAGCAGTACTTC. Translated, it gives CASSWTGEYEQYF.

The gene calls are TRBV7-3 and TRBJ1-1; D is unclear. Germline CDR1 SGHTA, CDR2 FQGTGA. The ends were cut back, 2 bases at V and 5 bases at J, with 9 bases in the middle. The CDR3 is 13 residues long. The CDR3 region is CASSLSRKTEAFF. DNA of the CDR3: TGTGCCAGCAGCTTATCGAGGAAGACTGAAGCTTTCTTT.

A few counts support this clonotype. The chain joins TRBV7-2 to TRBJ1-5, with 11 bases matching TRBD1. The germline gives CDR1 SGHTA, CDR2 FQGNSA. The length of the CDR3 is 15 residues. V lost 3 bases and J lost 4; bases outside the gene matches: 2. The CDR3, as DNA: TGTGCCAGCAGCTTCCGGGACAGGGGGAATCAGCCCCAGCATTTT. Protein product: CASSFRDRGNQPQHF.